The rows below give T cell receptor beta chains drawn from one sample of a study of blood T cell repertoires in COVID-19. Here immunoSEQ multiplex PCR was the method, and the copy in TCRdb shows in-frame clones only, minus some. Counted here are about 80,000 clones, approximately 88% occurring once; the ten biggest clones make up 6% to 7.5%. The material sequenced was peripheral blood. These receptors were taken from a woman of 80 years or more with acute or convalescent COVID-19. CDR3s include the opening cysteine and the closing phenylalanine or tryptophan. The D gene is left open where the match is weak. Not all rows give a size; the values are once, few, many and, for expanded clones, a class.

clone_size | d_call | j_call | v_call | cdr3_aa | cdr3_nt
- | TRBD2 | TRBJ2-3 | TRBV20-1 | CSASGLAGGGRSTDTQYF | TGCAGTGCTAGTGGACTAGCGGGGGGTGGGCGATCGACAGATACGCAGTATTTT
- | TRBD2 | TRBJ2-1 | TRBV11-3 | CASSLEPGLVSNEQFF | TGTGCCAGCAGCTTAGAACCGGGACTAGTGAGTAATGAGCAGTTCTTC
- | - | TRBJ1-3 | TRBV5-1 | CASSVDSYGNTIYF | TGCGCCAGCAGCGTTGACAGTTACGGAAACACCATATATTTT
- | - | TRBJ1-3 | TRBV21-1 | CASSSRTVISGNTIYF | TGTGCCAGCAGCTCAAGGACAGTCATCTCTGGAAACACCATATATTTT
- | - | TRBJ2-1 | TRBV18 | CASSPPGFGQGLYNEQFF | TGTGCCAGCTCACCACCAGGGTTCGGGCAGGGGCTTTACAATGAGCAGTTCTTC
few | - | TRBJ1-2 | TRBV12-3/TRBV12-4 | CASSPQGSYGYTF | TGTGCCAGCTCCCCCCAGGGATCTTATGGCTACACCTTC
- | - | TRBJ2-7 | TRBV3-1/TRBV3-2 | CASSQGTPTYEQYF | TGTGCCAGCAGCCAGGGGACACCGACCTACGAGCAGTACTTC
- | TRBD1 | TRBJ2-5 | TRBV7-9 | CASSLGDRVGETQYF | TGTGCCAGCAGCTTAGGGGACAGGGTTGGCGAGACCCAGTACTTC
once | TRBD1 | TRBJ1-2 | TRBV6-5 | CASIGTGGSGYTF | TGTGCCAGCATTGGGACAGGGGGTTCTGGCTACACCTTC
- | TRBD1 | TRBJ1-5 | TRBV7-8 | CASSLGQVNSNQPQHF | TGTGCCAGCAGCCTGGGACAGGTGAATAGCAATCAGCCCCAGCATTTT
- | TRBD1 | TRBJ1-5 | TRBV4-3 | CASSQGTDRGDQPQHF | TGCGCCAGCAGCCAGGGAACAGACAGGGGGGATCAGCCCCAGCATTTT
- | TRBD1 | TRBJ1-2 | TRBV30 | CAWDRDYGYTF | TGTGCCTGGGACAGGGACTATGGCTACACCTTC
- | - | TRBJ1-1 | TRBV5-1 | CASSFEGWATEAFF | TGCGCCAGCAGCTTCGAGGGTTGGGCCACTGAAGCTTTCTTT
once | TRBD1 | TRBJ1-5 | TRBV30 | CAWSATRTGSGQPQHF | TGTGCCTGGAGTGCAACCCGGACAGGGTCAGGCCAGCCCCAGCATTTT
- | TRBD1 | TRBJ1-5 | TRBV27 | CASSKAGGSRQPQHF | TGTGCCAGCAGTAAGGCAGGGGGTTCCAGGCAGCCCCAGCATTTT
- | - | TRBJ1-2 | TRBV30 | CAWSRGGGRGYTF | TGTGCCTGGAGTCGGGGCGGGGGGCGCGGCTACACCTTC
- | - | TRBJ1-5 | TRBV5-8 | CASRPGTTNQPQHF | TGTGCCAGCAGACCCGGGACAACAAATCAGCCCCAGCATTTT
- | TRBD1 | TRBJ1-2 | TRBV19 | CASSLTGQGAFGYGYTF | TGTGCCAGTAGTTTAACGGGACAGGGGGCCTTCGGCTATGGCTACACCTTC
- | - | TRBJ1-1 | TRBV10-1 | CASSSPQGMAFF | TGCGCCAGCAGCAGCCCCCAGGGGATGGCTTTCTTT
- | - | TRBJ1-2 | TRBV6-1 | CASSERRGVNYGYTF | TGTGCCAGCAGTGAACGGCGGGGGGTTAACTATGGCTACACCTTC
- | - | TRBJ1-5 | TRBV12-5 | CASGLSGLPLYSNQPQHF | TGTGCTAGTGGTTTGTCAGGGTTGCCCCTTTATAGCAATCAGCCCCAGCATTTT
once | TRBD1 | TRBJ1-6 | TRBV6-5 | CASRQRDRENSPLHF | TGTGCCAGCAGGCAGAGGGACAGGGAAAATTCACCCCTCCACTTT
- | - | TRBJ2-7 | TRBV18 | CASSRGASGYEQYF | TGTGCCAGCTCCCGGGGGGCTAGCGGCTACGAGCAGTACTTC
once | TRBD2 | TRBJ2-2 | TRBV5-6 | CASSLDLGRAAGELFF | TGTGCCAGCAGCTTGGATCTCGGGAGGGCCGCCGGGGAGCTGTTTTTT
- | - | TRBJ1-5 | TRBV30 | CAWNTVLGNQPQHF | TGTGCCTGGAATACGGTCCTCGGCAATCAGCCCCAGCATTTT
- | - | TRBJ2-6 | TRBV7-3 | CASSLRTPKGISGANVLTF | TGTGCCAGCAGCTTAAGGACACCGAAGGGGATCTCTGGGGCCAACGTCCTGACTTTC